This T cell receptor beta chain was sequenced in a study of CD8+ T cells in alopecia areata. At the level of the study: In an open-label trial, patients got 5 to 10 mg tofacitinib twice daily.

Once RNA had been extracted, it was reverse transcribed into cDNA to act as the sequencing template. Assay: immunoSEQ multiplex PCR; the TCRdb copy retains only in-frame clones and omits some. This sample yields 7,500 to 10,000 clones, of which 67% are seen a single time; 13% to 15% belongs to the top ten. On this clone itself: Its antigen is currently unknown.

The CDR3 has 16 amino acids. Looked up from germline, CDR1 is KGHSH and CDR2 is LQKENI. Trimming removed 5 bases from V and 0 bases from J; junction bases left unmatched: 10. The study's findings and limits: Patients shared TCRs less clearly than mice did, possibly owing to HLA. Lesional tissue from the scalp (especially in alopecia totalis/universalis) showed higher clonality than normal scalp.

Both peripheral blood and punch biopsies of lesional scalp skin were obtained from patients who had alopecia areata. The chain links TRBV18 to TRBJ2-7; 7 nucleotides line up with TRBD1. The receptor's source is a human donor with alopecia areata. The material sequenced was skin. CDR3 in amino acids: CASSTRQGWGSYEQYF. The CDR3 DNA reads TGTGCCAGCTCAACAAGACAGGGATGGGGCTCCTACGAGCAGTACTTC.